This is a list of T cell receptor beta chains from one sample in a study of OX40 agonist ivuxolimab in advanced cancers. Here immunoSEQ multiplex PCR was the method, and the copy in TCRdb shows in-frame clones only, minus some. The sample shows 65,000 to 85,000 clones, around 83% of them seen only once. This specimen was CD4+ or CD8+ T cells sorted from blood, taken in a trial of the OX40 agonist ivuxolimab. Every receptor here comes from an adult with an advanced solid tumor such as melanoma, head and neck, liver or kidney cancer. Each CDR3 is given with its conserved first and last residue. The D gene is left open where the match is weak. Not all rows give a size; the values are once, few, many and, for expanded clones, a class.

-,TRBJ1-2,TRBV7-2,-,TGTGCCAGCAGCTTGCGAGGCTATGGCTACACCTTC,CASSLRGYGYTF
-,TRBJ2-6,TRBV2,-,TGTGCCAGCTTCCTCGGGACGAGGGGACTGGATGGGGCCAACGTCCTGACTTTC,CASFLGTRGLDGANVLTF
-,TRBJ2-3,TRBV28,-,TGTGCCAGCAACCCCAGAACCACAGATACGCAGTATTTT,CASNPRTTDTQYF
TRBD1,TRBJ1-1,TRBV7-9,-,TGTGCCAGCAGCACGACAGGGTTGAACACTGAAGCTTTCTTT,CASSTTGLNTEAFF
-,TRBJ1-2,TRBV4-3,-,TGCGCCAGCAGCCAAGAGTTTAACACCAACTATGGCTACACCTTC,CASSQEFNTNYGYTF
TRBD1,TRBJ2-3,TRBV19,-,TGTGCCAGTGCAGGGACAGTACGTGGAGATACGCAGTATTTT,CASAGTVRGDTQYF
-,TRBJ2-3,TRBV18,-,TGTGCCAGCTCACTACGGGACACCACAGATACGCAGTATTTT,CASSLRDTTDTQYF
TRBD1,TRBJ1-3,TRBV2,once,TGTGCCAGCAGTCTATCGGGACAGTCCTTAATCACCATATATTTT,CASSLSGQSLITIYF
-,TRBJ1-3,TRBV6-6,-,TGTGCCAGCAGTTACTCGACCCAGGGGAGGGACACCATATATTTT,CASSYSTQGRDTIYF
-,TRBJ2-3,TRBV18,once,TGTGCCAGCTCACCACCGGGACGCTACACAGATACGCAGTATTTT,CASSPPGRYTDTQYF
-,TRBJ2-7,TRBV18,-,TGTGCCAGCTCGGTGGACATAACCTACGAGCAGTACTTC,CASSVDITYEQYF
-,TRBJ1-3,TRBV19,-,TGTGCCAGTAGTATCGGCGGAAACACCATATATTTT,CASSIGGNTIYF
TRBD1,TRBJ2-2,TRBV5-4,-,TGTGCCAGCAGCTCTCCGGGACAGGGGGCATCCGGGGAGCTGTTTTTT,CASSSPGQGASGELFF
TRBD1,TRBJ1-1,TRBV5-1,-,TGCGCCAGCAGCCCAAGGACAGGGGGTGACACTGAAGCTTTCTTT,CASSPRTGGDTEAFF
TRBD2,TRBJ2-3,TRBV9,once,TGTGCCAGCAGCGTACGAGCGGGGGGTCCAGATACGCAGTATTTT,CASSVRAGGPDTQYF
-,TRBJ1-2,TRBV28,-,TGTGCCAGCAGACCTGCGGGGAGGGCGGACTATGGCTACACCTTC,CASRPAGRADYGYTF
TRBD2,TRBJ2-3,TRBV27,-,TGTGCCAGCAGTTTACAAGCGGGGGGGCCTGGAGCGCAGTATTTT,CASSLQAGGPGAQYF
TRBD1,TRBJ2-1,TRBV5-1,-,TGCGCCAGCAGCTCTGAACCGGGACAGTTCTACAATGAGCAGTTCTTC,CASSSEPGQFYNEQFF
-,TRBJ1-1,TRBV5-4,-,TGTGCCAGCAGCTTGCAGGGGAGCGGAGGCACTGAAGCTTTCTTT,CASSLQGSGGTEAFF
-,TRBJ2-3,TRBV28,-,TGTGCCAGCAGTTTATCTGACGGGGGCGAAAGAGATACGCAGTATTTT,CASSLSDGGERDTQYF
TRBD1,TRBJ2-5,TRBV10-1,-,TGCGCCAGCAGTCCGGACAGGCTTGGGGAGACCCAGTACTTC,CASSPDRLGETQYF
-,TRBJ2-2,TRBV12-5,-,TGTGCTAGTGGGGGACAGAACACCGGGGAGCTGTTTTTT,CASGGQNTGELFF
TRBD2,TRBJ2-1,TRBV2,-,TGTGCCAGCACGCGCGCTAGCGGGGACAATGAGCAGTTCTTC,CASTRASGDNEQFF
TRBD1,TRBJ2-5,TRBV13,-,TGTGCCAGCAGCCCCCCAGGGACAGGGACGGAGACCCAGTACTTC,CASSPPGTGTETQYF
-,TRBJ2-3,TRBV29-1,-,TGCAGCGTTGGCGAGGGACGGAACACAGATACGCAGTATTTT,CSVGEGRNTDTQYF
TRBD1,TRBJ1-2,TRBV29-1,-,TGCAGCGTTGAAGGGCAACAGGGGGCGGGAGGCTACACCTTC,CSVEGQQGAGGYTF
-,TRBJ1-2,TRBV28,-,TGTGCCAGCAGCCGGGATTTCGGCTACACCTTC,CASSRDFGYTF
-,TRBJ2-6,TRBV19,-,TGTGCCAGTAGTCAGGGGACCACTGGGGCCAACGTCCTGACTTTC,CASSQGTTGANVLTF
-,TRBJ2-2,TRBV9,-,TGTGCCAGCAGCGTAGGAGACAGGTCCACCGGGGAGCTGTTTTTT,CASSVGDRSTGELFF
-,TRBJ2-7,TRBV21-1,once,TGTGCCAGCAGACCATCGGGTGGGGGTTGGGCGATGTACGAGCAGTACTTC,CASRPSGGGWAMYEQYF
-,TRBJ1-2,TRBV13,-,TGTGCCAGCAGCTCGAAAATGACAGAGATATATGGCTACACCTTC,CASSSKMTEIYGYTF
-,TRBJ1-6,TRBV6-5,-,TGTGCCAGCAGTTACTCGAGAGGGGTAACCCTCCACTTT,CASSYSRGVTLHF
-,TRBJ2-7,TRBV7-2,-,TGTGCCAGCAGCCACCGCGCCGCGTACGAGCAGTACTTC,CASSHRAAYEQYF
TRBD2,TRBJ2-7,TRBV11-2,-,TGTGCCAGCAGCCCCGAGACTAGCGGGGGCTCCTACGAGCAGTACTTC,CASSPETSGGSYEQYF
TRBD1,TRBJ1-1,TRBV30,-,TGTGCCAAAGCTGCAGGGGGCGTCGGCACTGAAGCTTTCTTT,CAKAAGGVGTEAFF
-,TRBJ1-2,TRBV4-3,once,TGCGCCAGCAGCCAAGATCCCAGGGCGAGCTATGGCTACACCTTC,CASSQDPRASYGYTF
-,TRBJ2-2,TRBV27,-,TGTGCCAGCAGTTTATTTTCAGGGAACACCGGGGAGCTGTTTTTT,CASSLFSGNTGELFF
TRBD2,TRBJ2-3,TRBV19,-,TGTGCCAGCCAGACTAGCGGGGGGACCTTCATTAGCACAGATACGCAGTATTTT,CASQTSGGTFISTDTQYF
-,TRBJ1-1,TRBV7-3,-,TGTGCCAGCAGCTTAATAGCCCGAGGCGGAAACACTGAAGCTTTCTTT,CASSLIARGGNTEAFF
TRBD2,TRBJ2-7,TRBV7-2,-,TGTGCCAGCAGCTTTCAAGCGGGGGTATACGAGCAGTACTTC,CASSFQAGVYEQYF
-,TRBJ1-2,TRBV27,once,TGTGCCAGCAGTTTATCATTCGCCGGGCGGCCGTACACCTTC,CASSLSFAGRPYTF
-,TRBJ1-1,TRBV27,-,TGTGCCAGCATGGGCCCAAACACTGAAGCTTTCTTT,CASMGPNTEAFF
-,TRBJ1-1,TRBV6-5,few,TGTGCCAGCAGCCTGAACCGAGCGGGGCGGGCTTTCTTT,CASSLNRAGRAFF
-,TRBJ2-5,TRBV10-2,-,TGCGCCAGCAGGGAGGGCCGGGGGGAGACCCAGTACTTC,CASREGRGETQYF
TRBD2,TRBJ2-6,TRBV5-6,-,TGTGCCAGCAGCTTGGCGGGGGGAGGGAATGGTGGGGCCAACGTCCTGACTTTC,CASSLAGGGNGGANVLTF
-,TRBJ1-2,TRBV15,-,TGTGCCACCAGCAGAGATCTATCCAGGGGCGAGCTTGGCTACACCTTC,CATSRDLSRGELGYTF
-,TRBJ1-6,TRBV6-1,few,TGTGCCAGCAGTGAAATCGGTGGGAGGTCGGATTCACCCCTCCACTTT,CASSEIGGRSDSPLHF